This T cell receptor beta chain was documented in a study of regulatory T cells in long-lasting Graves disease. Time point meaning: persistent/refractory GD, antithyroid drugs over 5 years with positive TRAb. Isolated PBMC RNA provided the starting material for the TCR library. This clonotype was seen a few times. Arm-PCR with iRepertoire HTBI primers amplified the CDR3 regions for these TCR beta libraries. One entry per CDR3 protein results from TCRdb running MiXCR on the multiplex PCR reads. This table has about 430,000 distinct CDR3 sequences, under 25% appearing once. The CDR3 consists of 13 residues. Germline V CDR1 and CDR2: DFQATT, SNEGSKA (reference sequence). The V end lost 4 bases, the J end lost 1 base, and 7 bases lay between the germline ends.

The J gene is TRBJ2-2, the V gene TRBV20-1; no clear D gene. The sample consisted of peripheral blood mononuclear cells (PBMCs), taken when the disease was refractory, from a patient treated with antithyroid drugs. The sequence came from a female donor with Graves disease. The CDR3 loop reads CSAKEGNTGELFF. CDR3 DNA: TGCAGTGCTAAGGAAGGGAACACCGGGGAGCTGTTTTTT.